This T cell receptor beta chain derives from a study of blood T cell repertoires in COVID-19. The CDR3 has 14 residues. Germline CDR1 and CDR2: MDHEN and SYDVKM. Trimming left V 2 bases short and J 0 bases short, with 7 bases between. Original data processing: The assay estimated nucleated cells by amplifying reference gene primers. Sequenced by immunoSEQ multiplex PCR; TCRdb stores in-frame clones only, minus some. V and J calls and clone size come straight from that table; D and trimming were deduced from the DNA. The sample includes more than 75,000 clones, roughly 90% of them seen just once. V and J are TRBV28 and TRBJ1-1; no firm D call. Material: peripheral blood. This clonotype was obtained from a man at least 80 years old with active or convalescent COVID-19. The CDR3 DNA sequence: TGTGCCAGCAGTTTACGGACTTTGAACACTGAAGCTTTCTTT. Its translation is CASSLRTLNTEAFF.